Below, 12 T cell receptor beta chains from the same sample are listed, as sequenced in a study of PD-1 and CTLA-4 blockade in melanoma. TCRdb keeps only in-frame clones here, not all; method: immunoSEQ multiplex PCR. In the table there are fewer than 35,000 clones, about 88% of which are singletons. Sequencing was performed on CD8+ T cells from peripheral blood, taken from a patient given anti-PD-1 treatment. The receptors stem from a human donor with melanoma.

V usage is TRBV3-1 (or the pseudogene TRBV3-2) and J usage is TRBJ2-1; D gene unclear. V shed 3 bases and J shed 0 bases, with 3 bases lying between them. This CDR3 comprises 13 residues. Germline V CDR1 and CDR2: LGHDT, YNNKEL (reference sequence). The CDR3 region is CASSHNSYNEQFF. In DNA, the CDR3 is TGTGCCAGCAGCCATAACTCCTACAATGAGCAGTTCTTC.

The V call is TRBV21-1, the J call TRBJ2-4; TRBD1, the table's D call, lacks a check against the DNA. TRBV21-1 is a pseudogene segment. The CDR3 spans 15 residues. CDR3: CASTGGRVAKNIQYF. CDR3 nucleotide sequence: TGTGCCAGCACAGGGGGGAGAGTAGCCAAAAACATTCAGTACTTC.

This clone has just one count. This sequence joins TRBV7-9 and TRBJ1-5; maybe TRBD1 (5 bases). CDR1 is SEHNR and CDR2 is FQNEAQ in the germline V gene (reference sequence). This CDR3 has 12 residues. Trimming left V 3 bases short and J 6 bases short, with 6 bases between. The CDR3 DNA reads TGTGCCAGCAGCTTGAGGGGTCAGCCCCAGCATTTT. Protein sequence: CASSLRGQPQHF.

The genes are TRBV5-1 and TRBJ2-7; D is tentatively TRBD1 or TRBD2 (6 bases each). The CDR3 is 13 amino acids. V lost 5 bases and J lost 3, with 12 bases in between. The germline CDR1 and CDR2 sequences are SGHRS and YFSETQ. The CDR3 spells CASSQGRNYEQYF. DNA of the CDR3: TGCGCCAGCAGTCAGGGGAGGAACTACGAGCAGTACTTC.

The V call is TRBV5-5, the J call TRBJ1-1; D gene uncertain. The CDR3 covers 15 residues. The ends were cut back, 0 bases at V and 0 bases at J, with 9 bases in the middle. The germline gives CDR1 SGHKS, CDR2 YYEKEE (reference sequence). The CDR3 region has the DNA TGTGCCAGCAGCTTGGCCGGGTATATGAACACTGAAGCTTTCTTT. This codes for CASSLAGYMNTEAFF.

This chain's CDR3 is CASSLGLAGSGYNEQFF. In DNA, the CDR3 is TGTGCCAGCAGCTTAGGGTTAGCGGGGTCCGGGTACAATGAGCAGTTCTTC. This chain uses TRBV7-6 with TRBJ2-1; TRBD2 matches 8 bases. The J segment lost 4 bases and the V segment lost 1 base, leaving 9 bases of the junction unmatched. The CDR3 extends over 17 amino acids. CDR1 SGHVS and CDR2 FNYEAQ come from the germline V gene.

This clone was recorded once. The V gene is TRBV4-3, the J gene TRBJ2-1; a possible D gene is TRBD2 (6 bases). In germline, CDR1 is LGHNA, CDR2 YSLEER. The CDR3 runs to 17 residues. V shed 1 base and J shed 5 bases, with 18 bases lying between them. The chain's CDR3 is CASSQVYDSGADNEQFF. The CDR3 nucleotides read TGCGCCAGCAGCCAAGTATACGATAGCGGCGCCGACAATGAGCAGTTCTTC.

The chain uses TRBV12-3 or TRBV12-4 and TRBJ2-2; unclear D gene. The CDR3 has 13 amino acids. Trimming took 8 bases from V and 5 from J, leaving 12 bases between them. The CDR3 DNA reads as TGTGCCAGCGGGATGGTTTTAACCGGGGAGCTGTTTTTT. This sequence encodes CASGMVLTGELFF.

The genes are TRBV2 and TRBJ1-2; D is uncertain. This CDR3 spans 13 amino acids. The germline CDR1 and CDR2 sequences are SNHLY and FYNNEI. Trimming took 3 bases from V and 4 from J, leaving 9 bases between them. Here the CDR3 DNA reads TGTGCCAGCAGTGATGGGCAGCTCTATGGCTACACCTTC. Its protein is CASSDGQLYGYTF.

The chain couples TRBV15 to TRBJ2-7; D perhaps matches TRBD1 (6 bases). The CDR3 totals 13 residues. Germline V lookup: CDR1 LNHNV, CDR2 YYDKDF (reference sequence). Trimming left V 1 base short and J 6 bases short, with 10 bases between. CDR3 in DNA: TGTGCCACCAGCAGAGGACAGGATCGCGAGCAGTACTTC. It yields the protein CATSRGQDREQYF.

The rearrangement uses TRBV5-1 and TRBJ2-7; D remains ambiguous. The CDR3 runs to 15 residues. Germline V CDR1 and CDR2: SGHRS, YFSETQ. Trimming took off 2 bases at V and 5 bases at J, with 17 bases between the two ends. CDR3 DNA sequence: TGCGCCAGCAGCTTTTTCCCCAGACCCCCCGACGAGCAGTACTTC. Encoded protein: CASSFFPRPPDEQYF.

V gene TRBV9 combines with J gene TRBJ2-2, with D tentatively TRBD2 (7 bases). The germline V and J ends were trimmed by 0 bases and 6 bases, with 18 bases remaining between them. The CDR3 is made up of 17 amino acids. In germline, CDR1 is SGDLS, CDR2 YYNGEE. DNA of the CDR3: TGTGCCAGCAGCGTAGAGGGGGGGATCGGACTGTCCGGGGAGCTGTTTTTT. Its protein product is CASSVEGGIGLSGELFF.